The 30 T cell receptor beta chains listed next were all sequenced from one sample in a study of blood T cell repertoires in COVID-19. Clones were read by immunoSEQ multiplex PCR, and TCRdb kept only the in-frame ones, dropping some. The sample holds 350,000 or so clones, around 87% seen once. The sequenced sample was peripheral blood. These receptors were taken from a woman in her 30s with COVID-19, enrolled during active disease.

The CDR3 DNA is TGTGCCACCAGTAGCGGGAGAAGGAATGAGCAGTTCTTC. Translation: CATSSGRRNEQFF. The chain recombines TRBV15 with TRBJ2-1; TRBD2 matches at 9 bases. The V gene's germline CDR1 is LNHNV and CDR2 YYDKDF (reference sequence). Germline trimming cut 6 bases from V and 7 bases from J; bases unmatched to any gene: 4. CDR3 length: 13 amino acids. The whole variable domain, remainder taken from reference TRBV15 and TRBJ2-1, is DAMVIQNPRYQVTQFGKPVTLSCSQTLNHNVMYWYQQKSSQAPKLLFHYYDKDFNNEADTPDNFQSRRPNTSFCFLDIRSPGLGDTAMYLCATSSGRRNEQFFGPGTRLTVL.

The chain recombines TRBV28 with TRBJ2-1, with 8 bases matching TRBD1. This CDR3 comprises 12 residues. The germline gives CDR1 MDHEN, CDR2 SYDVKM. J was trimmed by 13 bases and V by 2 bases; bases with no gene match: 4. The CDR3 region has the DNA TGTGCCAGCAGTTTAAACAGGGGGAATCAGTTCTTC. The encoded protein is CASSLNRGNQFF. Drawing the rest from reference TRBV28 and TRBJ2-1, the complete variable domain is DVKVTQSSRYLVKRTGEKVFLECVQDMDHENMFWYRQDPGLGLRLIYFSYDVKMKEKGDIPEGYSVSREKKERFSLILESASTNQTSMYLCASSLNRGNQFFGPGTRLTVL.

V gene TRBV7-2 combines with J gene TRBJ1-4; no clear D gene. Per germline, CDR1 SGHTA and CDR2 FQGNSA. Trimming took 5 bases from V and 8 from J, leaving 15 bases between them. This CDR3 has 14 amino acids. CDR3 bases: TGTGCCAGCAGCCCCACCCCCTTGGGCGAAAAACTGTTTTTT. It codes for CASSPTPLGEKLFF. The full variable domain, rest sourced from reference TRBV7-2 and TRBJ1-4, is GAGVSQSPSNKVTEKGKDVELRCDPISGHTALYWYRQSLGQGLEFLIYFQGNSAPDKSGLPSDRFSAERTGGSVSTLTIQRTQQEDSAVYLCASSPTPLGEKLFFGSGTQLSVL.

The chain has TRBV19 and TRBJ1-1, with D unresolved. The CDR3 has 11 residues. Trimming shortened V by 10 bases and J by 1 base, and 7 bases separated the two germline ends. Looked up from germline, CDR1 is LNHDA and CDR2 is SQIVND (reference sequence). The CDR3 DNA reads as TGTGCCACCAAGCGGAACACTGAAGCTTTCTTT. Amino acid sequence: CATKRNTEAFF. The full variable domain, in which reference TRBV19 and TRBJ1-1 provide the parts outside the CDR3, is DGGITQSPKYLFRKEGQNVTLSCEQNLNHDAMYWYRQDPGQGLRLIYYSQIVNDFQKGDIAEGYSVSREKKESFPLTVTSAQKNPTAFYLCATKRNTEAFFGQGTRLTVV.

The gene calls are TRBV11-2 and TRBJ2-2, with 9 nucleotides matching TRBD1. Unmatched junction bases numbered 8, after V lost 3 bases and J lost 6 bases. The V gene's germline CDR1 is SGHAT and CDR2 FQNNGV. The CDR3 is 16 residues long. The chain's CDR3 is CASSFAGTGIPGELFF. The DNA of the CDR3 is TGTGCCAGCAGCTTTGCCGGGACAGGGATCCCCGGGGAGCTGTTTTTT.

The CDR3 DNA reads as TGTGCCAGCAGCCAGGGACTAGCGCGCTACAATGAGCAGTTCTTC. Its translation: CASSQGLARYNEQFF. The rearrangement joins TRBV5-4 to TRBJ2-1; TRBD2 matches at 10 bases. V lost 4 bases and J lost 3; bases outside the gene matches: 4. Germline CDR1 SGHNT, CDR2 YYREEE (reference sequence). CDR3 length equals 15 residues.

The V and J genes are TRBV30 and TRBJ2-3; TRBD1 is a possible D gene (5 bases). Germline V lookup: CDR1 GTSNPN, CDR2 SVGIG (reference sequence). V dropped 0 bases and J dropped 1 base, with 8 bases sitting between them. CDR3 size: 14 residues. CDR3 nucleotide sequence: TGTGCCTGGAGTGTGGACATGGGCACAGATACGCAGTATTTT. Translated, it gives CAWSVDMGTDTQYF.

This chain links TRBV11-1 with TRBJ1-6; D may be TRBD1 (5 bases). The CDR3 length is 15 residues. V was pared by 2 bases and J by 6 bases, with 11 bases between. Germline V CDR1 and CDR2: SGHAT, FQDESV (reference sequence). The CDR3 DNA is TGTGCCAGCAGCTTACCGGGACTGCGTAATTCACCCCTCCACTTT. It codes for CASSLPGLRNSPLHF.

Of note for this clone: The identical CDR3 is also encoded by other nucleotide sequences in the sample. This sequence joins TRBV5-1 and TRBJ2-7, with 10 bases that match TRBD2. Trimming cost V 4 bases and J 2 bases; bases outside gene matches: 6. The CDR3 is 15 residues long. The germline CDR1 and CDR2 sequences are SGHRS and YFSETQ. CDR3 protein: CASSPGLAGAYEQYF. CDR3 DNA sequence: TGCGCCAGCAGCCCCGGGCTAGCGGGAGCCTACGAGCAGTACTTC.

The V call is TRBV5-1, the J call TRBJ2-3; 10 bases match TRBD2. The germline gives CDR1 SGHRS, CDR2 YFSETQ. The CDR3 extends over 16 amino acids. Trimming took 4 bases from V and 0 from J; bases not matched to a gene: 5. CDR3 residues: CASSRRTSGSTDTQYF. The DNA for the CDR3 is TGCGCCAGCAGCCGGAGGACTAGCGGTAGCACAGATACGCAGTATTTT.

The chain couples TRBV15 to TRBJ2-1; 10 bases align to TRBD2. Germline lookup yields CDR1 LNHNV and CDR2 YYDKDF (reference sequence). With V trimmed by 4 bases and J by 3 bases, 3 bases remained unmatched. The CDR3 contains 15 residues. The chain's CDR3 is CATSIGTSDYNEQFF. Here the CDR3 DNA reads TGTGCCACCAGCATCGGGACTAGCGACTACAATGAGCAGTTCTTC.

CDR3 sequence reads: CASSHGQGADTQYF. CDR3 coding DNA: TGCGCCAGCAGCCACGGACAGGGTGCAGATACGCAGTATTTT. This chain connects TRBV5-1 to TRBJ2-3, with TRBD1 matching 8 bases. Germline lookup yields CDR1 SGHRS and CDR2 YFSETQ. This CDR3 spans 14 amino acids. Trimming took 4 bases from V and 4 from J; bases not matched to a gene: 5.

Note on this clone: Other DNA sequences in this sample translate to the same CDR3. This sequence joins TRBV27 and TRBJ2-1; 12 bases map to TRBD2. CDR1 is MNHEY and CDR2 is SMNVEV in the germline V gene (reference sequence). Trimming cost V 4 bases and J 7 bases; bases outside gene matches: 5. The CDR3 has 15 amino acids. This CDR3 reads CASSSLAGGYNEQFF. The CDR3 region has the DNA TGTGCCAGCAGTTCTCTAGCGGGAGGGTATAATGAGCAGTTCTTC.

The chain has TRBV19 and TRBJ1-5; D not certain. V lost 7 bases and J lost 2, with 21 bases in between. CDR1 LNHDA and CDR2 SQIVND come from the germline V gene (reference sequence). CDR3 length equals 17 residues. CDR3 protein: CASTGAVGSGGNQPQHF. Here the CDR3 DNA reads TGTGCCAGTACAGGAGCGGTGGGCTCTGGAGGCAATCAGCCCCAGCATTTT.

This chain uses TRBV10-1 with TRBJ2-2, with D possibly being TRBD1 (5 bases). Trimming removed 6 bases from V and 3 bases from J, with 5 bases in between. The CDR3 runs to 12 residues. Germline V gives CDR1 WNHNN, CDR2 SYGVQD (reference sequence). This CDR3 is CASRTDTGELFF. The DNA of the CDR3 is TGCGCCAGCAGGACAGACACCGGGGAGCTGTTTTTT.

This clone was recorded once. The CDR3 sequence is CASSYSLSNEQFF. In nucleotides, the CDR3 is TGTGCCAGCAGTTACTCGTTGAGCAATGAGCAGTTCTTC. This chain links TRBV6-5 with TRBJ2-1, with no clear D. This CDR3 region has 13 residues. Trimming took 0 bases from V and 6 from J, leaving 6 bases between them. Germline-derived CDR1 and CDR2 are MNHEY and SVGAGI.

The V and J genes are TRBV28 and TRBJ2-1, with D hard to call. V was pared by 4 bases and J by 4 bases, with 5 bases between. Germline CDR1 and CDR2: MDHEN and SYDVKM. The CDR3 is 12 residues long. CDR3 nucleotide sequence: TGTGCCAGCAGTTCCCAGTACAATGAGCAGTTCTTC. Protein sequence: CASSSQYNEQFF.

V usage is TRBV19 and J usage is TRBJ2-4; TRBD1 agrees at 8 bases. The CDR3 is made up of 13 amino acids. Germline trimming cut 9 bases from V and 1 base from J; bases unmatched to any gene: 2. Germline-derived CDR1 and CDR2 are LNHDA and SQIVND (reference sequence). The DNA of the CDR3 is TGTGCCAGCCAGGGGGCTGCCAAAAACATTCAGTACTTC. Amino acid sequence: CASQGAAKNIQYF.

The rearrangement joins TRBV30 to TRBJ2-4; 8 nucleotides align to TRBD2. V dropped 4 bases and J dropped 6; count of bases not matched to a gene: 11. The CDR3 contains 15 residues. The V gene's germline CDR1 is GTSNPN and CDR2 SVGIG (reference sequence). The CDR3 loop reads CAWKSAGGMGNIQYF. DNA of the CDR3: TGTGCCTGGAAATCTGCGGGGGGAATGGGAAACATTCAGTACTTC.

This clone was detected only once. This rearrangement joins TRBV7-2 to TRBJ1-2, with D perhaps matching TRBD1 (6 bases). Trimming shortened V by 4 bases and J by 4 bases, and 13 bases separated the two germline ends. The CDR3 is made up of 14 amino acids. Germline loops: CDR1 SGHTA, CDR2 FQGNSA. The chain's CDR3 is CASSSQGSGYGYTF. In DNA, the CDR3 is TGTGCCAGCAGCTCGCAGGGGAGTGGCTATGGCTACACCTTC. The variable domain in full, with the rest retrieved from reference TRBV7-2 and TRBJ1-2, is GAGVSQSPSNKVTEKGKDVELRCDPISGHTALYWYRQSLGQGLEFLIYFQGNSAPDKSGLPSDRFSAERTGGSVSTLTIQRTQQEDSAVYLCASSSQGSGYGYTFGSGTRLTVV.

The chain is built from TRBV25-1 and TRBJ1-4; D is possibly TRBD1 (6 bases). Trimming cost V 4 bases and J 5 bases, with 8 bases left between them. CDR1 MGHDK and CDR2 SYGVNS come from the germline V gene. This CDR3 region has 13 residues. The CDR3 bases are TGTGCCAGCAGTGCAGGGGCCAATGAAAAACTGTTTTTT. It specifies CASSAGANEKLFF. The entire variable domain, with the rest obtained from reference TRBV25-1 and TRBJ1-4, is as follows: EADIYQTPRYLVIGTGKKITLECSQTMGHDKMYWYQQDPGMELHLIHYSYGVNSTEKGDLSSESTVSRIRTEHFPLTLESARPSHTSQYLCASSAGANEKLFFGSGTQLSVL.

This chain connects TRBV2 to TRBJ1-5, with 8 bases that match TRBD1. The CDR3 extends over 15 amino acids. V lost 4 bases, J lost 3 bases, and 5 bases stayed unmatched. Germline loops: CDR1 SNHLY, CDR2 FYNNEI. As DNA, the CDR3 is TGTGCCAGCAGTGTCCGGACAGGGACCAATCAGCCCCAGCATTTT. Amino acids: CASSVRTGTNQPQHF.

V is TRBV28 and J is TRBJ2-5, with D tentatively TRBD1 (5 bases). This CDR3 has 13 residues. The V gene's germline CDR1 is MDHEN and CDR2 SYDVKM. V was trimmed by 6 bases and J by 3 bases, leaving 11 bases between them. CDR3 coding DNA: TGTGCCAGCAGGTCAGGGTTAAAAGAGACCCAGTACTTC. This gives the protein CASRSGLKETQYF.

The chain combines TRBV4-3 with TRBJ1-1, with 11 bases that match TRBD1. Per the germline V gene, CDR1 is LGHNA and CDR2 is YSLEER. This CDR3 region has 15 residues. J gave up 2 bases and V 7 bases, and 6 bases lay outside the gene matches. CDR3 nucleotide sequence: TGCGCCAGCACCTCCGGGACAGGGGGAAACACTGAAGCTTTCTTT. It codes for CASTSGTGGNTEAFF.

The V and J genes are TRBV28 and TRBJ2-7, with TRBD2 matching over 9 bases. CDR1 and CDR2 (germline): MDHEN, SYDVKM. The ends lost 3 bases at V and 2 bases at J; junction bases unmatched: 2. CDR3 size: 14 residues. The CDR3, as DNA: TGTGCCAGCAGTTTCATAGCGGGAGCCTACGAGCAGTACTTC. Its protein is CASSFIAGAYEQYF.

The chain couples TRBV19 to TRBJ1-2; D remains ambiguous. The CDR3 runs 12 residues. V was cut by 2 bases and J by 8 bases, with 9 bases left in between. The germline gives CDR1 LNHDA, CDR2 SQIVND (reference sequence). CDR3 bases: TGTGCCAGTAGTATAATCCAGAGGGGCTACACCTTC. Residues: CASSIIQRGYTF.

The chain recombines TRBV15 with TRBJ1-5, with D possibly matching TRBD1 (6 bases). The ends were cut back, 9 bases at V and 6 bases at J, with 15 bases in the middle. The CDR3 is 13 residues long. Germline loops: CDR1 LNHNV, CDR2 YYDKDF (reference sequence). For the CDR3, the DNA is TGTGCCACGGGGGCCGATCTGGGTCAGCCCCAGCATTTT. Translation gives CATGADLGQPQHF.

This sequence joins TRBV9 and TRBJ2-5, with 8 bases matching TRBD2. The CDR3 sequence is 18 residues long. Germline assignment: CDR1 SGDLS and CDR2 YYNGEE. V lost 2 bases and J lost 2; bases outside the gene matches: 14. The CDR3 region has the DNA TGTGCCAGCAGCGTCTCGACTAGCGTTCCCAACCTACAAGAGACCCAGTACTTC. Translating it yields CASSVSTSVPNLQETQYF. The entire variable domain, with the rest obtained from reference TRBV9 and TRBJ2-5, is as follows: DSGVTQTPKHLITATGQRVTLRCSPRSGDLSVYWYQQSLDQGLQFLIQYYNGEERAKGNILERFSAQQFPDLHSELNLSSLELGDSALYFCASSVSTSVPNLQETQYFGPGTRLLVL.

The chain links TRBV2 to TRBJ1-1, with TRBD1 as a possible D gene (5 bases). CDR3 size: 14 residues. Germline CDR1 SNHLY, CDR2 FYNNEI. V lost 6 bases and J 4 bases, leaving 15 bases between the germline ends. The CDR3 reads CASSGREGITEAFF. Written as DNA, the CDR3 is TGTGCCAGCAGCGGCAGGGAGGGAATCACTGAAGCTTTCTTT. The full variable domain, completed using reference TRBV2 and TRBJ1-1, is EPEVTQTPSHQVTQMGQEVILRCVPISNHLYFYWYRQILGQKVEFLVSFYNNEISEKSEIFDDQFSVERPDGSNFTLKIRSTKLEDSAMYFCASSGREGITEAFFGQGTRLTVV.

The chain links TRBV6-5 to TRBJ2-3, with TRBD2 identical over 11 bases. The CDR3 totals 15 residues. Germline V gene lookup returns CDR1 MNHEY and CDR2 SVGAGI. Germline trimming cut 6 bases from V and 3 bases from J; bases unmatched to any gene: 5. CDR3 coding DNA: TGTGCCAGCAGACCGGGACTAGCGGCAACAGATACGCAGTATTTT. It is translated as CASRPGLAATDTQYF.